Each of the 18 T cell receptor beta chains below was sequenced from the same sample in a study of T cells in Graves' hyperthyroidism and ophthalmopathy. TCR beta CDR3 region amplification was performed from RNA transcripts. The TCR CDR3 first-round RT-PCR relied on the HTBI primer set. TCRdb re-analysed the multiplex PCR reads in MiXCR, keeping a single row per CDR3 protein. The repertoire has about 290,000 distinct CDR3 sequences, roughly an eighth of them found once; the top ten carry 7.9%. Material: blood. Every receptor here comes from a woman between 40 and 50 years old with Graves' hyperthyroidism.

This chain joins TRBV24-1 and TRBJ2-1, with D perhaps TRBD1 (7 bases). There are 16 residues in the CDR3. V lost 5 bases and J 2 bases, leaving 15 bases between the germline ends. In germline, CDR1 is KGHDR, CDR2 SFDVKD. The CDR3 nucleotides read TGTGCCACCAGTGCATGGGGCAGGGGGGCCTACAATGAGCAGTTCTTC. As protein: CATSAWGRGAYNEQFF.

This clonotype was seen more than once but under ten times. The J gene is TRBJ1-1, the V gene TRBV12-3 or TRBV12-4; no definite D call. The CDR3 spans 14 residues. Trimming left V 4 bases short and J 2 bases short, with 11 bases between. CDR3 in DNA: TGTGCCAGCAGTTCCGGGGAGTTTAACACTGAAGCTTTCTTT. Translated: CASSSGEFNTEAFF.

This clonotype was found many times. The J gene is TRBJ2-7, the V gene TRBV28, with 10 nucleotides matching TRBD1. Germline CDR1 is MDHEN and CDR2 is SYDVKM. The CDR3 length is 14 residues. V was clipped by 8 bases and J by 1 base; unmatched bases: 5. CDR3 coding DNA: TGTGCCAGCCGAGGACAGGGGGGTTCCTACGAGCAGTACTTC. Amino acids: CASRGQGGSYEQYF.

As concerns this clonotype: This may arise from a read error, as a much more abundant clone is one base away. The chain combines TRBV6-4 with TRBJ2-5; D not certain. Germline loops: CDR1 MRHNA, CDR2 SNTAGT. CDR3 length: 13 residues. The CDR3 loop reads CASSASPTETHYF. The CDR3, as DNA: TGTGCCAGCAGTGCCTCCCCGACGGAGACCCACTACTTC.

This clonotype has a handful of counts. J is TRBJ2-1 and V is TRBV30; 7 positions match TRBD2. Per germline, CDR1 GTSNPN and CDR2 SVGIG (reference sequence). There are 13 residues in the CDR3. V shed 5 bases, J shed 3 bases, and the junction held 4 bases outside the gene matches. CDR3 nucleotide sequence: TGTGCCTGGGCCCGGACTAGCTACAATGAGCAGTTCTTC. The encoded protein is CAWARTSYNEQFF.

This clonotype was seen at least ten times. The V and J genes are TRBV24-1 and TRBJ1-3, with 7 bases that match TRBD1. CDR3 length: 15 residues. Germline V gene data show CDR1 as KGHDR and CDR2 as SFDVKD. Germline trimming cut 2 bases from V and 5 bases from J; bases unmatched to any gene: 5. CDR3 bases: TGTGCCACCAGTGATTCCGGGACAGCCAGAAACACCATATATTTT. Its protein product is CATSDSGTARNTIYF.

CDR3 sequence (DNA): TGTGCCAGCAGCGTTGGGGTTCGCGGCGAGCAGTACTTC. Its translation is CASSVGVRGEQYF. The chain combines TRBV9 with TRBJ2-7; D is ambiguous. This CDR3 comprises 13 residues. V lost 2 bases to trimming and J lost 6 bases, with 12 bases between them. Germline lookup yields CDR1 SGDLS and CDR2 YYNGEE.

This clonotype turned up a few times. The rearrangement joins TRBV27 to TRBJ1-2, with 9 nucleotides matching TRBD1. This CDR3 is 14 amino acids long. Germline CDR1 MNHEY, CDR2 SMNVEV (reference sequence). Losses at the gene ends were 5 bases for V and 7 bases for J; bases not matched to a gene: 8. The chain's CDR3 is CASSPTQGARGYTF. CDR3 DNA: TGTGCCAGCAGTCCCACACAGGGGGCTCGTGGCTACACCTTC.

This clonotype was recorded at least ten times. The genes are TRBV12-3 or TRBV12-4 and TRBJ1-4; a weak D match, TRBD1 (5 bases). The CDR3 loop spans 15 amino acids. The germline V and J ends were trimmed by 5 bases and 6 bases, with 16 bases remaining between them. The CDR3 sequence is CASSPGWGEDEKLFF. The CDR3 DNA reads as TGTGCCAGCAGTCCGGGGTGGGGGGAGGATGAAAAACTGTTTTTT.

This clonotype occurred many times. The chain carries TRBV4-2 and TRBJ1-1, with D hard to call. V shed 0 bases and J shed 1 base, with 9 bases lying between them. The CDR3 runs to 15 residues. Germline V CDR1 and CDR2: LGHNA, YNFKEQ. The CDR3 here is CASSQDLGRNTEAFF. CDR3 DNA sequence: TGTGCCAGCAGCCAAGATCTGGGTAGGAACACTGAAGCTTTCTTT.

V gene TRBV20-1 combines with J gene TRBJ1-2, with D possibly matching TRBD1 (5 bases). V lost 4 bases to trimming and J lost 4 bases, with 16 bases between them. The CDR3 consists of 14 residues. Germline V gene sequence: CDR1 DFQATT, CDR2 SNEGSKA (reference sequence). The CDR3 bases are TGCAGTGCTACCCGGGACCTACATGGCTATGGCTACACCTTC. Encoded protein: CSATRDLHGYGYTF.

The chain combines TRBV20-1 with TRBJ1-2; 7 bases align to TRBD1. Looked up from germline, CDR1 is DFQATT and CDR2 is SNEGSKA (reference sequence). Trimming at V came to 3 bases and at J to 4 bases, leaving 8 bases not matched to a gene. CDR3 length equals 14 residues. The CDR3 DNA follows: TGCAGTGCTAGCCACAGACAGGGCGTCTATGGCTACACCTTC. Its translation: CSASHRQGVYGYTF.

This clonotype occurred a few times. The CDR3 loop is CASSIRGGGGYTF. The DNA for the CDR3 is TGTGCCAGTAGTATCCGAGGGGGTGGAGGCTACACCTTC. The chain combines TRBV19 with TRBJ1-2; D might be TRBD1 (6 bases). Germline lookup yields CDR1 LNHDA and CDR2 SQIVND (reference sequence). V was cut by 3 bases and J by 8 bases, with 13 bases left in between. The CDR3 totals 13 residues.

This clonotype was seen many times. The chain uses TRBV2 and TRBJ2-3; 7 bases are shared with TRBD1. V lost 4 bases to trimming and J lost 4 bases; unmatched junction nucleotides: 2. The CDR3 has 13 amino acids. Looked up from germline, CDR1 is SNHLY and CDR2 is FYNNEI. CDR3 loop: CASSVQGPDTQYF. In nucleotides, the CDR3 is TGTGCCAGCAGTGTACAGGGGCCAGATACGCAGTATTTT.

Details on this clonotype: With a much larger clone just one base away, this may be a read error. The rearrangement joins TRBV28 to TRBJ1-6; weak D call: TRBD1 (6 bases). This CDR3 region has 16 residues. The germline V gene encodes CDR1 MDHEN and CDR2 SYDVKM. V lost 11 bases and J 3 bases, leaving 20 bases between the germline ends. This chain's CDR3 is CAGNIQGLLYNSPLHF. Written as DNA, the CDR3 is TGTGCCGGCAATATACAGGGTTTGCTCTATAATTCACCCCTCCACTTT. The entire variable domain, with the rest obtained from reference TRBV28 and TRBJ1-6, is as follows: DVKVTQSSRYLVKRTGEKVFLECVQDMDHENMFWYRQDPGLGLRLIYFSYDVKMKEKGDIPEGYSVSREKKERFSLILESASTNQTSMYLCAGNIQGLLYNSPLHFGNGTRLTVT.

This clonotype was observed many times. This chain connects TRBV27 to TRBJ1-6; TRBD1 aligns across 12 bases. Germline values: CDR1 MNHEY, CDR2 SMNVEV (reference sequence). Unmatched junction bases numbered 5, after V lost 5 bases and J lost 9 bases. CDR3 length: 15 amino acids. The CDR3, as DNA: TGTGCCAGCAGTCCCACGGGACAGGGGGCTTCACCCCTCCACTTT. Amino acids: CASSPTGQGASPLHF.

V is TRBV19 and J is TRBJ2-1, with 9 bases identical to TRBD2. The V segment lost 8 bases and the J segment 3 bases; nucleotides outside the gene matches: 5. There are 14 residues in the CDR3. Germline CDR1 LNHDA, CDR2 SQIVND (reference sequence). The DNA of the CDR3 is TGTGCCAGTTCCGGGACTAGCTTCTACAATGAGCAGTTCTTC. Translating gives CASSGTSFYNEQFF. The full variable domain, completed using reference TRBV19 and TRBJ2-1, is DGGITQSPKYLFRKEGQNVTLSCEQNLNHDAMYWYRQDPGQGLRLIYYSQIVNDFQKGDIAEGYSVSREKKESFPLTVTSAQKNPTAFYLCASSGTSFYNEQFFGPGTRLTVL.

The table lists this clonotype with many counts. This rearrangement joins TRBV6-2 or TRBV6-3 to TRBJ2-1; D perhaps matches TRBD2 (5 bases). Trimming stripped 5 bases from V and 5 bases from J, with 13 bases between. CDR3 length: 14 residues. Per the germline V gene, CDR1 is MNHEY and CDR2 is SVGEGT. The DNA for the CDR3 is TGTGCCAGCAGTCCGGACTGGACGCACAATGAGCAGTTCTTC. Amino acids: CASSPDWTHNEQFF.